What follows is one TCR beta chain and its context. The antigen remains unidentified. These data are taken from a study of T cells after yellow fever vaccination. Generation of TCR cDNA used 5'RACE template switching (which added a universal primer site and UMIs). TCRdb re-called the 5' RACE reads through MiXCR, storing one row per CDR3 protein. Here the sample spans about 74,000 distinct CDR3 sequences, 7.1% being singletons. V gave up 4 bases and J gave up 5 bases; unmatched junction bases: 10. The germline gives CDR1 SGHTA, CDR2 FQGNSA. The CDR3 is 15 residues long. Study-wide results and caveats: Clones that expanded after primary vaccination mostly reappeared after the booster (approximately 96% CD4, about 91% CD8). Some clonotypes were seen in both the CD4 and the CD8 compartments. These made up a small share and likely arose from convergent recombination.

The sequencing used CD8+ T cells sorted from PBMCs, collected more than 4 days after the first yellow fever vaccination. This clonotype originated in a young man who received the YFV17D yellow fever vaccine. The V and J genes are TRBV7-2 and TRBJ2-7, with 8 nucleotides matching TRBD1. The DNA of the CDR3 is TGTGCCAGCAGCTACGGACAGGGTGTTTGGGACGAGCAGTACGTC. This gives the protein CASSYGQGVWDEQYV.